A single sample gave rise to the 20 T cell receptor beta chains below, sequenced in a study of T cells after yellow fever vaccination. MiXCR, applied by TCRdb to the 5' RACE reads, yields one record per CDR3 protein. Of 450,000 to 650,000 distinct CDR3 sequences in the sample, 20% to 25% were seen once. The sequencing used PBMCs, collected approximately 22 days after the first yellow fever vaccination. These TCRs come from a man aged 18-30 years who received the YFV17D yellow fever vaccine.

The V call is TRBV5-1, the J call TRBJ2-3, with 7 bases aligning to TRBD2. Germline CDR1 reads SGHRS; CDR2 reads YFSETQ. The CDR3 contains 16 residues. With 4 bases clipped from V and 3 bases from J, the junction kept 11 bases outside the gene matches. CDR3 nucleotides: TGCGCCAGCAGCCGCGCTAGCGGAGTTTCTACAGATACGCAGTATTTT. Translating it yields CASSRASGVSTDTQYF.

In nucleotides, the CDR3 is TGTGCCAGCAGCTTAGTGGTTATCAGGGTAGGCACTGAAGCTTTCTTT. Its protein is CASSLVVIRVGTEAFF. The rearrangement uses TRBV7-2 and TRBJ1-1; D is perhaps TRBD1 (5 bases). The CDR3 is 16 residues long. Germline V lookup: CDR1 SGHTA, CDR2 FQGNSA. Trimming shortened V by 1 base and J by 4 bases, and 16 bases separated the two germline ends.

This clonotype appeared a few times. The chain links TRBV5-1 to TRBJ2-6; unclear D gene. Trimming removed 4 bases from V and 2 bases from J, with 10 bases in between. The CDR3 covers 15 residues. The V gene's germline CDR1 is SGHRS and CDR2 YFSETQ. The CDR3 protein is CASSRRAPGANVLTF. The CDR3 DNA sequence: TGCGCCAGCAGCCGCCGGGCCCCTGGGGCCAACGTCCTGACTTTC.

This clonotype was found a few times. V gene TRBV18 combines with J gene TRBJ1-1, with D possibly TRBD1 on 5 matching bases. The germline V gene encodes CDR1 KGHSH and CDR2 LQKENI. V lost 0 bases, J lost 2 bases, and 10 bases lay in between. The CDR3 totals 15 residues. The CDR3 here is CASSPPQGLNTEAFF. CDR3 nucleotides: TGTGCCAGCTCACCACCCCAGGGCTTAAACACTGAAGCTTTCTTT.

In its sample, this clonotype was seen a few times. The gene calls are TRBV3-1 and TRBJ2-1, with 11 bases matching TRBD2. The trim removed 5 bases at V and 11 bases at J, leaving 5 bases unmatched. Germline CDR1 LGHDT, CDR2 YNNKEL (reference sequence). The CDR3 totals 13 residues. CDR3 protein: CASSSRTSGQQFF. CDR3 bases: TGTGCCAGCAGCTCCCGGACTAGCGGGCAGCAGTTCTTC.

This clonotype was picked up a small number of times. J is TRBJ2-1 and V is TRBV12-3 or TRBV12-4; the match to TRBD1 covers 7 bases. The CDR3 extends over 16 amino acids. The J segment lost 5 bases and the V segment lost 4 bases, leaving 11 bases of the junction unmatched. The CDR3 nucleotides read TGTGCCAGCAGTTCCTACAGGGGTGCGAGGGACAATGAGCAGTTCTTC. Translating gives CASSSYRGARDNEQFF.

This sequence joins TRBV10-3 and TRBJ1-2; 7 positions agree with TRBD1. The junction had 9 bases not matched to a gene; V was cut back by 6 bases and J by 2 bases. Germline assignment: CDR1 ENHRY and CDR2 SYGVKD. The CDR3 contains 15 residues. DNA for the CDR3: TGTGCCATCAGATCCCGGGACAGAGACAACTATGGCTACACCTTC. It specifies CAIRSRDRDNYGYTF.

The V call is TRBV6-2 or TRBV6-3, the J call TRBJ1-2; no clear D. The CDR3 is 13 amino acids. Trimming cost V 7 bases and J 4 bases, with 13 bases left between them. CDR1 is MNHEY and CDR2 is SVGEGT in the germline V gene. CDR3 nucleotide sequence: TGTGCCAGCACGAACTCCAGGACCTATGGCTACACCTTC. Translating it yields CASTNSRTYGYTF.

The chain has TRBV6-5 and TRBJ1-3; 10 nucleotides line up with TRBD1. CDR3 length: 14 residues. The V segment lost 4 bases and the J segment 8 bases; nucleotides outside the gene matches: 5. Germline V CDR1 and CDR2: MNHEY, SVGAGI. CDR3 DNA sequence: TGTGCCAGCAGTTCCCGGGACAGGGGATACACCATATATTTT. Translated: CASSSRDRGYTIYF.

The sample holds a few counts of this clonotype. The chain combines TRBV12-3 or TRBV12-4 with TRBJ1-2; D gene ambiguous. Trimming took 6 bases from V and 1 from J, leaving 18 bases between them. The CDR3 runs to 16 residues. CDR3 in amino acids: CASSRNVGTRNYGYTF. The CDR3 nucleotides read TGTGCCAGCAGCCGAAACGTCGGCACCCGTAACTATGGCTACACCTTC.

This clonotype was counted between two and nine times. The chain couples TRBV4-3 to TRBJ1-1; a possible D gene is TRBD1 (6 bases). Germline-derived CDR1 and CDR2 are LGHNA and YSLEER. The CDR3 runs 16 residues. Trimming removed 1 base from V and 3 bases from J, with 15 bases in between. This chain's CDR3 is CASSQGQNRVDTEAFF. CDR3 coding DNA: TGCGCCAGCAGCCAAGGCCAGAACAGGGTGGACACTGAAGCTTTCTTT.

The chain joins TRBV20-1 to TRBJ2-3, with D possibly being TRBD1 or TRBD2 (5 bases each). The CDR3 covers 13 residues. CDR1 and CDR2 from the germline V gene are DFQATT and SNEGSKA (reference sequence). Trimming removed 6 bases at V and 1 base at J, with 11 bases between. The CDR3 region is CSAPGPGTDTQYF. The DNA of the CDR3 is TGCAGTGCCCCGGGACCAGGCACAGATACGCAGTATTTT.

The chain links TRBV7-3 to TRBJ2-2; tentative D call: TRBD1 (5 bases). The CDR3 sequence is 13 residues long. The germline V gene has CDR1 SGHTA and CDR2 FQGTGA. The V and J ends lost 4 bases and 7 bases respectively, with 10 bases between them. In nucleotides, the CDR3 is TGTGCCAGCAGCTACAGACAGTACGGGGAGCTGTTTTTT. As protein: CASSYRQYGELFF.

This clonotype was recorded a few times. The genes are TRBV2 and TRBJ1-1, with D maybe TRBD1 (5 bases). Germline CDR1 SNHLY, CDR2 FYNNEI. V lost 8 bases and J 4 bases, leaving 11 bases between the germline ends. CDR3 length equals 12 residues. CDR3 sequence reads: CASQDGGTEAFF. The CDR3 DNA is TGTGCCAGCCAAGACGGGGGCACTGAAGCTTTCTTT.

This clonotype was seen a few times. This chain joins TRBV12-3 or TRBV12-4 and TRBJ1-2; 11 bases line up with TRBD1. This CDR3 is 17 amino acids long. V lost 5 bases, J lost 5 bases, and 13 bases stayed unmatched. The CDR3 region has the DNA TGTGCCAGCAGTCCAACCCGGGACAGGGGGGACTTTTATGGCTACACCTTC. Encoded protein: CASSPTRDRGDFYGYTF.

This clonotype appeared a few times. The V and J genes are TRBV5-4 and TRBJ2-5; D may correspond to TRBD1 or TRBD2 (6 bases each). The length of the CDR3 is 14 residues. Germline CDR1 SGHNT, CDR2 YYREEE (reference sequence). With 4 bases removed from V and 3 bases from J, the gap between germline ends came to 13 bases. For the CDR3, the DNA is TGTGCCAGCAGCCGGACGGGGGCGGAAGAGACCCAGTACTTC. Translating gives CASSRTGAEETQYF.

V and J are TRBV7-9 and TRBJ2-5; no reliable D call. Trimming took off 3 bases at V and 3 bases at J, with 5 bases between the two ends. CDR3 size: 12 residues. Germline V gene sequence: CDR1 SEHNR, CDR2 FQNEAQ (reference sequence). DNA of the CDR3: TGTGCCAGCAGCTTCCCAGAAGAGACCCAGTACTTC. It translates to CASSFPEETQYF.

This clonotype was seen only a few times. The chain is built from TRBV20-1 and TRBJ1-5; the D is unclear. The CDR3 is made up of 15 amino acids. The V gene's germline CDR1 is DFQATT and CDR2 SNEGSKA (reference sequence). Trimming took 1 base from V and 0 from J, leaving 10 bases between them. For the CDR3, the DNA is TGCAGTGCTAGAGGTATGGAGAATAGCAATCAGCCCCAGCATTTT. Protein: CSARGMENSNQPQHF.

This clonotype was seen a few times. The CDR3 sequence is CASSLGRPGEETQYF. The CDR3 DNA reads TGTGCCAGCAGCTTAGGCCGCCCAGGGGAAGAGACCCAGTACTTC. This sequence joins TRBV7-9 and TRBJ2-5; D might be TRBD1 (6 bases). V was pared by 1 base and J by 3 bases, with 12 bases between. Germline V lookup: CDR1 SEHNR, CDR2 FQNEAQ (reference sequence). The CDR3 spans 15 residues. Full variable domain (rest looked up from reference TRBV7-9 and TRBJ2-5): DTGVSQNPRHKITKRGQNVTFRCDPISEHNRLYWYRQTLGQGPEFLTYFQNEAQLEKSRLLSDRFSAERPKGSFSTLEIQRTEQGDSAMYLCASSLGRPGEETQYFGPGTRLLVL.

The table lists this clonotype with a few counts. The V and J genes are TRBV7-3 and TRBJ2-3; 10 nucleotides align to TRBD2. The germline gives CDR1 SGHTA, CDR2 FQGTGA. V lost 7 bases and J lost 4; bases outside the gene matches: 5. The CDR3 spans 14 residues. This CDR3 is CASKERGGSDTQYF. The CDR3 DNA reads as TGTGCCAGCAAGGAGCGGGGGGGCTCAGATACGCAGTATTTT. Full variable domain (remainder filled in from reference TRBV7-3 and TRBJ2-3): GAGVSQTPSNKVTEKGKYVELRCDPISGHTALYWYRQSLGQGPEFLIYFQGTGAADDSGLPNDRFFAVRPEGSVSTLKIQRTERGDSAVYLCASKERGGSDTQYFGPGTRLTVL.